This T cell receptor beta chain was recovered during a study of T-cell reconstitution after alpha-beta-depleted transplantation in children. As it was prepared, the TCRbeta library received unique molecular identifiers. TCRdb processed the PCR reads anew with MiXCR; each CDR3 protein has one entry. There are roughly 180,000 distinct CDR3 sequences in the sample; roughly 15% occur only once, and roughly 13% lies in the top ten. CDR1 SGHNT and CDR2 YENEEA come from the germline V gene. With 5 bases clipped from V and 6 bases from J, the junction kept 6 bases outside the gene matches. This CDR3 spans 13 amino acids.

This rearrangement joins TRBV11-3 to TRBJ2-7, with 8 positions matching TRBD2. Sample: PBMCs from the stem cell graft donor, taken from the stem cell graft. This receptor was obtained from a human donor who donated a stem cell graft to a child with acute lymphoblastic leukemia. In DNA, the CDR3 is TGTGCCAGCAGCCCGCGGGGGGCTATCGAGCAGTACTTC. Encoded protein: CASSPRGAIEQYF.